The present entry profiles one TCR beta chain with its context. This clone showed up just once. What antigen it recognizes has not been identified. No much larger clone exists at a distance of one base, and base qualities are not known. The sample comes from a study of control samples from healthy donors and cancer patients (dated by TCRdb to about 2020). Trimming takes 3 bases from V and 0 bases from J, and the germline ends sit 0 bases apart. The CDR3 sequence holds 13 residues, the cysteine and phenylalanine included. The only DNA kept is the CDR3, 39 bases in frame from the first base. The germline V gene (reference sequence) provides CDR1 LGHDT and CDR2 YNNKEL. The library came from the immunoSEQ multiplex PCR assay. Imported from immuneACCESS, the table was reduced by TCRdb to in-frame sequences with V and J called. These copies leave out some clones; in studies compared against another copy, an unresolved V gene accounts for under half, and the cause of the remainder is not known. Within this sample are around 79,000 clones, with roughly 93% of them counted one time only. 1.3% of the sample is held by the ten biggest clonotypes.

The chain uses TRBV3-1 (or the pseudogene TRBV3-2) and TRBJ2-6, with no reliable assignment of the D segment. Specimen: PBMCs. The TCR originated in a woman in her 40s with lung cancer. DNA sequence: TGTGCCAGCAGCCACTCTGGGGCCAACGTCCTGACTTTC. It codes for CASSHSGANVLTF.